This TCR beta chain was profiled in a study of T cells in Graves' hyperthyroidism and ophthalmopathy. Whole-study findings and limits: Most clonotypes that expanded in the thyroid above 0.001 also showed up in blood.

A NOSPECS grade of at least 4, a Clinical Activity Score of at least 3 and duration under 3 months were recorded in ophthalmopathy patients. Used for diagnoses were clinical symptoms, serum thyroxine and TRAb, thyroid ultrasound and orbital computed tomography. The ends lost 4 bases at V and 6 bases at J; junction bases unmatched: 5. CDR1 is SNHLY, CDR2 FYNNEI, per germline. The CDR3 covers 15 residues. On this clonotype: What it binds is not known.

Using RNA transcripts as the source, TCR beta CDR3 regions were amplified. A set of HTBI primers served as the primers for a first-round RT-PCR of the TCR CDR3. MiXCR was run by TCRdb on the multiplex PCR reads, yielding one entry per CDR3 protein. The sample shows hundreds of thousands of distinct CDR3 sequences, around 15% of them seen only once. The sequence came from a woman between 40 and 50 years old with Graves' ophthalmopathy. The J gene is TRBJ2-2, the V gene TRBV2; the match to TRBD2 covers 10 bases. Sequenced sample: blood. The CDR3 nucleotides are TGTGCCAGCAGTGTAGAAGCGGGGGGGCCCGGGGAGCTGTTTTTT. Translated, it gives CASSVEAGGPGELFF.